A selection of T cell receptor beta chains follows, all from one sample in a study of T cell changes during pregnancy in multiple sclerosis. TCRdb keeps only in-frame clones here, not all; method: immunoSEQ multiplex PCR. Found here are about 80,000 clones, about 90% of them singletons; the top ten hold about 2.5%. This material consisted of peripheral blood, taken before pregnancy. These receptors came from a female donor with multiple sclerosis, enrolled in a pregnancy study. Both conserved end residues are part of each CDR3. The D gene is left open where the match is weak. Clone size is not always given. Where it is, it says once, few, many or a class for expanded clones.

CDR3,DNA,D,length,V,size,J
CATSSSPEEGIRGYTF,TGTGCCACCAGCAGTTCACCCGAGGAGGGTATCCGTGGCTACACCTTC,.,16,TRBV15,.,TRBJ1-2
CSLYQGETQYF,TGCAGCTTATACCAGGGAGAGACCCAGTACTTC,.,11,TRBV29-1,.,TRBJ2-5
CSVEDSGTTPNEQFF,TGCAGCGTTGAAGATTCGGGGACTACCCCCAATGAGCAGTTCTTC,TRBD2,15,TRBV29-1,.,TRBJ2-1
CASTAGGNQPQHF,TGTGCCAGTACCGCGGGGGGCAACCAGCCCCAGCATTTT,.,13,TRBV19,once,TRBJ1-5
CASSGGTGNYGYTF,TGTGCCAGCAGTGGGGGGACAGGGAACTATGGCTACACCTTC,TRBD1,14,TRBV2,.,TRBJ1-2
CASSQRLTEGELFF,TGTGCCAGCAGCCAAAGACTTACCGAAGGGGAGCTGTTTTTT,.,14,TRBV13,few,TRBJ2-2
CASSQHRGMSNQPQHF,TGTGCCAGCAGTCAACACAGGGGGATGAGCAATCAGCCCCAGCATTTT,TRBD1,16,TRBV27,.,TRBJ1-5
CASSFGRGQDTQYF,TGCGCCAGCAGCTTCGGTAGGGGCCAAGATACGCAGTATTTT,.,14,TRBV5-1,.,TRBJ2-3
CASSSAQGTGNTIYF,TGTGCCAGCAGCTCCGCCCAGGGGACTGGAAACACCATATATTTT,.,15,TRBV5-6,.,TRBJ1-3
CASSVGVSGEPQHF,TGTGCCAGCAGCGTAGGGGTGTCGGGGGAGCCCCAGCATTTT,.,14,TRBV9,few,TRBJ1-5
CASTIPGQGGYEQYF,TGTGCCAGCACCATCCCGGGACAGGGGGGCTACGAGCAGTACTTC,TRBD1,15,TRBV28,.,TRBJ2-7
CASSSWEGGSYEQYF,TGTGCCAGCAGCTCCTGGGAGGGGGGCTCCTACGAGCAGTACTTC,.,15,TRBV7-8,.,TRBJ2-7
CASSQDLVDTQYF,TGTGCCAGCAGCCAAGACTTAGTGGATACGCAGTATTTT,.,13,TRBV14,.,TRBJ2-3
CAWIEGPSTDTQYF,TGTGCCTGGATAGAGGGCCCAAGCACAGATACGCAGTATTTT,.,14,TRBV30,.,TRBJ2-3
CAISAPRTGQNGYTF,TGTGCCATCAGTGCGCCCCGGACAGGGCAAAATGGCTACACCTTC,TRBD1,15,TRBV10-3,.,TRBJ1-2
CASSFDSTGGSYEQYF,TGTGCCAGCAGTTTTGATTCGACAGGGGGCTCCTACGAGCAGTACTTC,TRBD1,16,TRBV6-5,.,TRBJ2-7
CASGRDYTDTQYF,TGTGCCAGCGGCAGGGATTACACAGATACGCAGTATTTT,.,13,TRBV25-1,once,TRBJ2-3
CSVDSGGGEQYF,TGCAGCGTTGATTCAGGGGGTGGCGAGCAGTACTTC,TRBD1,12,TRBV29-1,once,TRBJ2-7
CSAKVAETQYF,TGCAGTGCAAAAGTCGCGGAGACCCAGTACTTC,.,11,TRBV20-1,.,TRBJ2-5
CASSHWTGNEQFF,TGTGCCAGCAGCCACTGGACTGGGAATGAGCAGTTCTTC,.,13,TRBV5-4,.,TRBJ2-1
CASSQDNRGEAFF,TGCGCCAGCAGCCAGGATAACAGGGGTGAAGCTTTCTTT,TRBD1,13,TRBV4-1,.,TRBJ1-1
CASSLGRAGELFF,TGTGCCAGCAGCTTAGGCCGGGCCGGGGAGCTGTTTTTT,.,13,TRBV7-2,once,TRBJ2-2